This is a list of T cell receptor beta chains from one sample in a study of T cell responses to AZD1222 COVID-19 vaccine. The data were produced by immunoSEQ multiplex PCR, yet TCRdb's version contains in-frame clones alone and is incomplete. The sample yields 150,000 to 200,000 clones, approximately 94% seen once. The sample here was peripheral blood, taken 28 days after the second AZD1222 dose. The receptors were sampled from an adult who received the AZD1222 COVID-19 vaccine. CDR3s include the opening cysteine and the closing phenylalanine or tryptophan. Fields, in order: V gene, D gene, J gene, clone size, CDR3 DNA, CDR3 protein. D genes are given only for firm matches. Clone sizes are given selectively: once, few, many, or a class where the clone is expanded.

>TRBV28|-|TRBJ2-1|-
TGTGCCAGCAGTTTCAACAGACTAGGGTTTGAAGGAGAGCAGTTCTTC
CASSFNRLGFEGEQFF
>TRBV9|-|TRBJ1-2|-
TGTGCCAGCAGCTCCCCATGGGGTGGCTACACCTTC
CASSSPWGGYTF
>TRBV5-1|-|TRBJ2-7|few
TGCGCCAGCAGCTTGGTGGGACACTCCTACGAGCAGTACTTC
CASSLVGHSYEQYF
>TRBV5-1|TRBD2|TRBJ2-7|-
TGCGCCAGCAGCTTGGAAACGGGAGGGGGGTACGAGCAGTACTTC
CASSLETGGGYEQYF
>TRBV6-2/TRBV6-3|-|TRBJ2-7|-
TGTGCCAGCAGTATTAGCGTGAGCTCCTACGAGCAGTACTTC
CASSISVSSYEQYF
>TRBV5-1|TRBD2|TRBJ2-3|-
TGCGCCAGCAGCACGGGACTAGCGGGAGGAGATACGCAGTATTTT
CASSTGLAGGDTQYF
>TRBV27|-|TRBJ2-5|-
TGTGCCAGCGGGGTGGGGCGCGGGTTGGAGACCCAGTACTTC
CASGVGRGLETQYF
>TRBV3-1/TRBV3-2|-|TRBJ1-2|-
TGTGCCAGCAGCCAAGGTAGGGGCTACACCTTC
CASSQGRGYTF
>TRBV24-1|TRBD1|TRBJ1-1|-
TGTGCCACCAGTGATTTGTCCGACAGGGGTGCTTTCTTT
CATSDLSDRGAFF
>TRBV2|TRBD1|TRBJ2-7|-
TGTGCCAGCAGTCGAAGGGGGACAGGGGTCTACGAGCAGTACTTC
CASSRRGTGVYEQYF
>TRBV19|-|TRBJ1-5|-
TGTGCCAGTATCGATCCAGGGGCGATAAATCAGCCCCAGCATTTT
CASIDPGAINQPQHF
>TRBV18|-|TRBJ2-7|-
TGTGCCAGCTCACGAGATTACGAGCAGTACTTC
CASSRDYEQYF
>TRBV11-2|TRBD2|TRBJ2-3|-
TGTGCCAGCAGCTTCACTTCCGGGACTAGCGGGAGAACAGATACGCAGTATTTT
CASSFTSGTSGRTDTQYF
>TRBV6-1|-|TRBJ2-5|-
TGTGCCAGCAGTGAAGGAGACAGGTACCAAGAGACCCAGTACTTC
CASSEGDRYQETQYF
>TRBV5-1|-|TRBJ2-7|-
TGCGCCAGCAGTCCCGGGACTTCGACCTACGAGCAGTACTTC
CASSPGTSTYEQYF
>TRBV11-2|-|TRBJ2-3|once
TGTGCCAGCAGCTCAGGGGGGGATACGCAGTATTTT
CASSSGGDTQYF
>TRBV4-3|TRBD1|TRBJ2-7|once
TGCGCCAGCAGCCAAGATCCGACAGGGTTTGACACCTACGAGCAGTACTTC
CASSQDPTGFDTYEQYF
>TRBV2|-|TRBJ2-1|-
TGTGCCAGCAGTGATGCGGGAATGGGCTACAATGAGCAGTTCTTC
CASSDAGMGYNEQFF
>TRBV28|-|TRBJ1-3|-
TGTGCCAGCAGTTCCGAATGGTGGGCCATGCGATCTGGAAACACCATATATTTT
CASSSEWWAMRSGNTIYF
>TRBV2|-|TRBJ2-1|-
TGTGCCAGCAGTGTTACAGCCTCCTACAATGAGCAGTTCTTC
CASSVTASYNEQFF
>TRBV3-1/TRBV3-2|-|TRBJ2-1|-
TGTGCCAGCAGCCAAGATCCCCCGGACAGAAATCGGCTCTTC
CASSQDPPDRNRLF
>TRBV6-1|-|TRBJ2-7|-
TGTGCCAGCAGTGAGTCCGGGCCCGTCCTCCGCGGTACCTACGAGCAGTACTTC
CASSESGPVLRGTYEQYF
>TRBV14|-|TRBJ2-7|once
TGTGCCAGCAGCCAAGAAAGGATTATCGAGCAGTACTTC
CASSQERIIEQYF
>TRBV27|-|TRBJ2-1|-
TGTGCCAGCAGTTTGGGCAGCGGGCGGAGCTCCTACAATGAGCAGTTCTTC
CASSLGSGRSSYNEQFF
>TRBV25-1|TRBD1|TRBJ1-3|-
TGTGCCAGCACTCCCCCTCGGGACAGGGGCTCTGGAAACACCATATATTTT
CASTPPRDRGSGNTIYF
>TRBV4-1|-|TRBJ1-2|-
TGCGCCAGCAGCCAAGGATGGGCTTTTTACGGCTACACCTTC
CASSQGWAFYGYTF
>TRBV30|-|TRBJ2-3|-
TGTGCCTGGAGTGTGGGTGTCGGACCGGCAGATACGCAGTATTTT
CAWSVGVGPADTQYF
>TRBV3-1/TRBV3-2|TRBD2|TRBJ2-4|-
TGTGCCAGCAGCCAAGACGGGGGGGCCAAAAACATTCAGTACTTC
CASSQDGGAKNIQYF
>TRBV29-1|-|TRBJ1-5|-
TGCAGCGTTAAGGCTGGAGGGGATCAGCCCCAGCATTTT
CSVKAGGDQPQHF
>TRBV18|-|TRBJ2-7|-
TGTGCCAGCTCACCAGGAATAGGCTCAGACGAGCAGTACTTC
CASSPGIGSDEQYF
>TRBV29-1|TRBD2|TRBJ2-1|-
TGCAGCGTTCCAGCTAGCGGGGGGACTGAGCAGTTCTTC
CSVPASGGTEQFF
>TRBV2|-|TRBJ2-1|-
TGTGCCAGCAGTGCCCTACTCCCACGGGATGAGCAGTTCTTC
CASSALLPRDEQFF
>TRBV9|-|TRBJ2-1|-
TGTGCCAGCAGCGTAGCGAGCCCAGCCGCGGACAATGAGCAGTTCTTC
CASSVASPAADNEQFF
>TRBV11-2|-|TRBJ1-5|-
TGTGCCAGGACCCGTTGGGGCAATCAGCCCCAGCATTTT
CARTRWGNQPQHF
>TRBV3-1/TRBV3-2|TRBD2|TRBJ2-3|-
TGTGCCAGCAGCCGACTAGCGAGCCTCACAGATACGCAGTATTTT
CASSRLASLTDTQYF
>TRBV25-1|-|TRBJ2-1|-
TGTGCCAGCAGTAATAGCGGAAACTACAATGAGCAGTTCTTC
CASSNSGNYNEQFF
>TRBV28|-|TRBJ1-6|-
TGTGCCAGCAGTTTACCCCAACTAGGCTCACCCCTCCACTTT
CASSLPQLGSPLHF
>TRBV5-1|-|TRBJ1-5|-
TGCGCCAGCAGCTTGGAGGGTCAGCCCCAGCATTTT
CASSLEGQPQHF
>TRBV11-2|TRBD1|TRBJ2-7|-
TGTGCCAGCAGCTTTACGGGACAGGTCTCCTACGAGCAGTACTTC
CASSFTGQVSYEQYF
>TRBV28|-|TRBJ2-5|-
TGTGCCAGCAGTACTGATCAAGAGACCCAGTACTTC
CASSTDQETQYF
>TRBV4-1|TRBD1|TRBJ1-4|-
TGCGCCAGCCGAGCTTCGGGACAGGGCGTAGCAACTAATGAAAAACTGTTTTTT
CASRASGQGVATNEKLFF
>TRBV7-9|-|TRBJ2-7|-
TGTGCCAGCAGCTTAGCAGGGACAAACTACGAGCAGTACTTC
CASSLAGTNYEQYF
>TRBV7-6|-|TRBJ2-2|-
TGTGCCAGCAGTTCCGGGGCGAACACCGGGGAGCTGTTTTTT
CASSSGANTGELFF
>TRBV19|-|TRBJ1-4|once
TGTGCCAGTAGCATAACAGGGTTTGAAAAACTGTTTTTT
CASSITGFEKLFF
>TRBV9|-|TRBJ1-2|-
TGTGCCAGCAATTGGGGGCGAGGTGGCTACACCTTC
CASNWGRGGYTF
>TRBV5-8|-|TRBJ1-5|-
TGTGCCAGCAGCTTGGGTCAGGGTGGCAATCAGCCCCAGCATTTT
CASSLGQGGNQPQHF
>TRBV28|TRBD1|TRBJ1-3|-
TGTGCCAGCGGAGAGGATCAGGGGGGCACCATATATTTT
CASGEDQGGTIYF
>TRBV6-5|-|TRBJ1-1|-
TGTGCCAGCAGCCTCAACTTGAACACTGAAGCTTTCTTT
CASSLNLNTEAFF
>TRBV3-1/TRBV3-2|-|TRBJ1-2|-
TGTGCCAGCAGCCTTTACGGCGGCAGGAATAATGGCTACACCTTC
CASSLYGGRNNGYTF
>TRBV6-1|-|TRBJ2-3|-
TGTGCCAGCAGTGAGCCCACGAGGGGGCAGTATTTT
CASSEPTRGQYF
>TRBV29-1|-|TRBJ2-1|once
TGCAGCGTTGAAAACCGGAGCTCCTACAATGAGCAGTTCTTC
CSVENRSSYNEQFF
>TRBV6-5|TRBD1|TRBJ1-1|-
TGTGCCAGCAATAGCCCAGGGGGGGAAGTGGCTTTCTTT
CASNSPGGEVAFF
>TRBV5-6|-|TRBJ1-2|-
TGTGCCAGCAGCCTTGAGGGGAACTATGGCTACACCTTC
CASSLEGNYGYTF
>TRBV2|TRBD2|TRBJ2-7|-
TGTGCCAGCGGTAGCGGGAGGGCCTCCTACGAGCAGTACTTC
CASGSGRASYEQYF
>TRBV2|-|TRBJ2-7|once
TGTGCCAGCAGGGGGACTTTACTTTCCTACGAGCAGTACTTC
CASRGTLLSYEQYF
>TRBV11-2|-|TRBJ2-2|-
TGTGCCAGCAGTTCCCCCCGGAACACCGGGGAGCTGTTTTTT
CASSSPRNTGELFF
>TRBV6-1|-|TRBJ2-2|once
TGTGCCAGCAGGGACTCGCCTAACACCGGGGAGCTGTTTTTT
CASRDSPNTGELFF
>TRBV5-1|-|TRBJ2-7|-
TGCGCCAGCAGCTTTAGCGTAACGCCCTACGAGCAGTACTTC
CASSFSVTPYEQYF